The clone carrying this T cell receptor (beta chain) has ten or more counts. The source of the sample is a study of spatial heterogeneity in lung cancer. CDR1 is SNHLY, CDR2 FYNNEI, per germline. With 5 bases clipped from V and 6 bases from J, the junction kept 2 bases outside the gene matches. The CDR3 length is 15 residues. Every individual TCR cDNA molecule carried its own unique molecular identifier, which allowed correction of PCR and sequencing errors. TCRdb redid the calling of the 5' RACE reads with MiXCR, one entry per CDR3 protein. This table holds about 39,000 distinct CDR3 sequences, 3.1% found once. Time point denoted: sample taken at primary tumor resection. The donors comprised 60 to 80 untreated early-stage non-small cell lung cancer patients. Frozen PBMC, nontumor lung or tumor provided whole RNA, which was sequenced unsorted.

The specimen was normal lung tissue next to the tumor, collected at surgery. The rearrangement uses TRBV2 and TRBJ2-2, with 14 bases lining up with TRBD2. The origin of this receptor is a male donor with early-stage non-small cell lung cancer. The CDR3 coding sequence is TGTGCCAGCAGTCGACTAGCGGGAGGGGCCGGGGAGCTGTTTTTT. Translation: CASSRLAGGAGELFF.